This is a list of T cell receptor beta chains from one sample in a study of blood T cell repertoires in COVID-19. The protocol was immunoSEQ multiplex PCR, while the TCRdb copy is restricted to in-frame clones and leaves out a portion. The data show some 190,000 clones, with approximately 73% seen just once and about 17% held by the top ten. Input material: PBMCs or T cells enriched from blood (not recorded which). Receptor source: a woman aged 45-59 years with acute COVID-19. The CDR3 runs from the conserved cysteine through the conserved F or W. A D gene is named only where the DNA matches it firmly. Not every row has a clone size; where given, it reads once, few, many or a size class.

>TRBJ1-2|NA|TRBD1|TRBV2
CASSSGQGREGYTF
TGTGCCAGCAGCTCGGGACAGGGGAGGGAGGGCTACACCTTC
>TRBJ1-2|NA|TRBD1|TRBV20-1
CSASYGTGEAYGYTF
TGCAGTGCTAGTTACGGAACAGGGGAAGCATATGGCTACACCTTC
>TRBJ2-1|few|NA|TRBV7-2
CASSLAQGRNEQFF
TGTGCCAGCAGCTTAGCCCAGGGGAGAAATGAGCAGTTCTTC
>TRBJ1-1|once|NA|TRBV18
CASSPTDGGNTEAFF
TGTGCCAGCTCTCCCACGGACGGGGGGAACACTGAAGCTTTCTTT
>TRBJ2-3|NA|NA|TRBV7-6
CASSLNSQGKDTQYF
TGTGCCAGCAGCTTAAACTCGCAGGGAAAAGATACGCAGTATTTT
>TRBJ2-1|once|NA|TRBV9
CASSVGAGHEQFF
TGTGCCAGCAGCGTAGGGGCAGGTCATGAGCAGTTCTTC
>TRBJ1-2|NA|TRBD1|TRBV12-5
CASGLVPLTGQAIYGYTF
TGTGCTAGTGGTTTGGTACCCCTAACGGGACAGGCTATCTATGGCTACACCTTC
>TRBJ2-5|NA|TRBD1|TRBV6-2/TRBV6-3
CASSSRDSEETQYF
TGTGCCAGCAGTTCCCGGGACAGTGAAGAGACCCAGTACTTC
>TRBJ2-2|NA|NA|TRBV5-1
CASRPGLENTGELFF
TGCGCCAGCAGGCCTGGGCTGGAAAACACCGGGGAGCTGTTTTTT
>TRBJ1-1|NA|NA|TRBV5-1
CASSSLQGWGNTEAFF
TGCGCCAGCAGCTCGTTACAGGGATGGGGAAACACTGAAGCTTTCTTT
>TRBJ1-6|NA|NA|TRBV28
CASRLPAGTSPLHF
TGTGCCAGCAGACTACCCGCCGGCACATCACCCCTCCACTTT
>TRBJ1-2|NA|NA|TRBV18
CASSPDRNYGYTF
TGTGCCAGCTCACCGGACAGAAACTATGGCTACACCTTC
>TRBJ2-1|NA|NA|TRBV5-1
CASSSALGGMSYNEQFF
TGCGCCAGCAGCTCAGCCTTGGGGGGAATGTCCTACAATGAGCAGTTCTTC
>TRBJ1-1|NA|TRBD1|TRBV5-5
CASSLAHRGSEAFF
TGTGCCAGCAGCTTGGCACACAGGGGGAGTGAAGCTTTCTTT
>TRBJ1-2|NA|NA|TRBV5-1
CASSLVGREGSGYTF
TGCGCCAGCAGCTTGGTCGGCAGGGAAGGCTCTGGCTACACCTTC
>TRBJ1-3|few|NA|TRBV29-1
CSTKFEAGNTIYF
TGCAGCACGAAATTTGAGGCTGGAAACACCATATATTTT
>TRBJ2-1|NA|TRBD2|TRBV29-1
CSVEGLAGWTYNEQFF
TGCAGCGTTGAGGGATTAGCGGGGTGGACCTACAATGAGCAGTTCTTC
>TRBJ1-1|NA|NA|TRBV19
CASTRWGVTEAFF
TGTGCCAGTACCAGGTGGGGAGTCACTGAAGCTTTCTTT
>TRBJ2-3|NA|TRBD2|TRBV5-8
CASRRAGTRGDTQYF
TGTGCCAGCAGGCGTGCCGGGACTAGGGGCGATACGCAGTATTTT
>TRBJ1-3|NA|TRBD1|TRBV6-2/TRBV6-3
CASSYSRTDRTGNTIYF
TGTGCCAGCAGTTACTCGAGGACGGACAGGACTGGAAACACCATATATTTT